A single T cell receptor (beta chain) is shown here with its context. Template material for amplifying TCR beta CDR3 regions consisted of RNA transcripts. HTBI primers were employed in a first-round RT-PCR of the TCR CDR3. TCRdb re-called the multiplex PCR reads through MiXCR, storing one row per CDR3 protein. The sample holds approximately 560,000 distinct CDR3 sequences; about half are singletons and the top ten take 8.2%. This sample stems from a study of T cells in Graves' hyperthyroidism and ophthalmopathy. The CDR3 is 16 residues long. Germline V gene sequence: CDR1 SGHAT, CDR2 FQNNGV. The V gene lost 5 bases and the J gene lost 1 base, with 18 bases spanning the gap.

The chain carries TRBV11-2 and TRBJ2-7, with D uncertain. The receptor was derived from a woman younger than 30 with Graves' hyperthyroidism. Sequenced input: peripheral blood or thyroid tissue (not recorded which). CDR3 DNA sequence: TGTGCCAGCAGCGAGCAGGCCTATATTTTATCCTACGAGCAGTACTTC. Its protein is CASSEQAYILSYEQYF. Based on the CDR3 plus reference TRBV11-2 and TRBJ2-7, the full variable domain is EAGVAQSPRYKIIEKRQSVAFWCNPISGHATLYWYQQILGQGPKLLIQFQNNGVVDDSQLPKDRFSAERLKGVDSTLKIQPAKLEDSAVYLCASSEQAYILSYEQYFGPGTRLTVT.